This T cell receptor beta chain came from a study of OX40 agonist ivuxolimab in advanced cancers. About the study: Patients were infused with ivuxolimab every 2 weeks at 0.01 to 10 mg/kg. One patient with hepatocellular carcinoma and two with cutaneous melanoma, three in all, had partial responses.

Repertoires were generated with immunoSEQ multiplex PCR, while TCRdb's copy carries only in-frame clones and drops some. The table records roughly 92,000 clones, roughly 90% of them present only once. The CDR3 is 15 residues long. The germline V and J ends were trimmed by 3 bases and 0 bases, with 11 bases remaining between them. CDR1 SGHAT and CDR2 FQNNGV come from the germline V gene. This receptor was identified in an adult with an advanced solid tumor such as melanoma, head and neck, liver or kidney cancer. The chain combines TRBV11-2 with TRBJ1-1; D gene uncertain. Sequenced material: CD4+ or CD8+ T cells sorted from blood, taken in a trial of the OX40 agonist ivuxolimab. As DNA, the CDR3 is TGTGCCAGCAGCTTGGCAGGCTACATGAACACTGAAGCTTTCTTT. Protein product: CASSLAGYMNTEAFF. The entire variable domain, with the rest obtained from reference TRBV11-2 and TRBJ1-1, is as follows: EAGVAQSPRYKIIEKRQSVAFWCNPISGHATLYWYQQILGQGPKLLIQFQNNGVVDDSQLPKDRFSAERLKGVDSTLKIQPAKLEDSAVYLCASSLAGYMNTEAFFGQGTRLTVV.